What follows are 30 T cell receptor beta chains derived from one specimen sequenced in a study of blood T cell repertoires in COVID-19. Some clones are missing from TCRdb's copy, which holds only in-frame ones; the method was immunoSEQ multiplex PCR. The profile shows approximately 380,000 clones, around 85% of them singletons. The specimen was peripheral blood. The receptor set was obtained from a woman between 18 and 30 years old with acute or convalescent COVID-19.

In DNA, the CDR3 is TGTGCCACCAGTGATTTGAAGGGACAGGGCCCTTTCGGTGGCTACACCTTC. It yields the protein CATSDLKGQGPFGGYTF. The chain couples TRBV24-1 to TRBJ1-2, with 9 bases fitting TRBD1. Germline V gene lookup returns CDR1 KGHDR and CDR2 SFDVKD. CDR3 size: 17 residues. V trimming: 0 bases; J trimming: 7 bases; junction bases outside the gene matches: 11.

CDR3 region: CATSPGQTLSGANVLTF. For the CDR3, the DNA is TGTGCCACCAGCCCCGGACAGACTCTATCTGGGGCCAACGTCCTGACTTTC. This chain uses TRBV24-1 with TRBJ2-6, with D tentatively TRBD1 (6 bases). Trimming removed 7 bases from V and 1 base from J, with 16 bases in between. This CDR3 region has 17 residues. Germline CDR1 KGHDR, CDR2 SFDVKD.

The gene calls are TRBV5-1 and TRBJ2-7, with D perhaps TRBD1 (5 bases). V was clipped by 0 bases and J by 5 bases, with 15 bases between them. In germline, CDR1 is SGHRS, CDR2 YFSETQ. The length of the CDR3 is 15 residues. As DNA, the CDR3 is TGCGCCAGCAGCTTGGCCCCTTCACAGGTTGACGAGCAGTACTTC. Residues: CASSLAPSQVDEQYF. The whole variable domain, remainder taken from reference TRBV5-1 and TRBJ2-7, is KAGVTQTPRYLIKTRGQQVTLSCSPISGHRSVSWYQQTPGQGLQFLFEYFSETQRNKGNFPGRFSGRQFSNSRSEMNVSTLELGDSALYLCASSLAPSQVDEQYFGPGTRLTVT.

V gene TRBV5-4 combines with J gene TRBJ2-3; D is unresolved. This CDR3 spans 14 amino acids. The V gene's germline CDR1 is SGHNT and CDR2 YYREEE (reference sequence). Between the trimmed V and J ends, which lost 0 bases and 5 bases, there was a span of 10 bases. The chain's CDR3 is CASSLAQTRDTQYF. In DNA form, the CDR3 reads TGTGCCAGCAGCTTGGCCCAAACCAGAGATACGCAGTATTTT.

This chain connects TRBV19 to TRBJ1-1, with 7 bases fitting TRBD1. Germline trimming cut 3 bases from V and 1 base from J; bases unmatched to any gene: 11. CDR1 and CDR2 from the germline V gene are LNHDA and SQIVND (reference sequence). The CDR3 is 17 amino acids. CDR3 protein: CASSILQGLNRNTEAFF. The DNA of the CDR3 is TGTGCCAGTAGTATTTTACAGGGGTTGAATAGGAACACTGAAGCTTTCTTT.

The CDR3 here is CASSLRQSRNQPQHF. DNA of the CDR3: TGTGCCAGCAGCCTTCGACAGTCCCGAAATCAGCCCCAGCATTTT. The gene calls are TRBV5-6 and TRBJ1-5; tentative D call: TRBD1 (5 bases). The CDR3 is 15 amino acids. V was pared by 4 bases and J by 4 bases, with 15 bases between. The V gene's germline CDR1 is SGHDT and CDR2 YYEEEE.

This chain links TRBV5-1 with TRBJ2-6; 7 bases agree with TRBD1. Unmatched junction bases numbered 13, after V lost 4 bases and J lost 0 bases. The germline CDR1 and CDR2 sequences are SGHRS and YFSETQ. CDR3 length equals 19 residues. Here the CDR3 reads CASSVPTEGASSGANVLTF. CDR3 DNA: TGCGCCAGCAGCGTACCCACAGAGGGGGCGAGCTCTGGGGCCAACGTCCTGACTTTC.

The genes are TRBV11-3 and TRBJ2-3, with no clear D. There are 14 residues in the CDR3. Per germline, CDR1 SGHNT and CDR2 YENEEA. V was pared by 3 bases and J by 2 bases, with 9 bases between. CDR3: CASSFTRSTDTQYF. For the CDR3, the DNA is TGTGCCAGCAGCTTTACTCGATCCACAGATACGCAGTATTTT.

The chain joins TRBV4-1 to TRBJ1-1, with no clear D. Per the germline V gene, CDR1 is MGHRA and CDR2 is YSYEKL. This CDR3 comprises 15 residues. The V gene lost 2 bases and the J gene lost 2 bases, with 12 bases spanning the gap. CDR3 loop: CASSQKRNLNTEAFF. The CDR3 DNA reads TGCGCCAGCAGCCAAAAAAGAAACCTAAACACTGAAGCTTTCTTT.

The chain recombines TRBV9 with TRBJ2-5, with TRBD1 matching over 7 bases. The V gene's germline CDR1 is SGDLS and CDR2 YYNGEE. The V gene end was trimmed by 4 bases and the J gene end by 2 bases; junction bases not matched to a gene: 5. This CDR3 has 14 residues. The CDR3 reads CASSPRTGQETQYF. The CDR3 DNA is TGTGCCAGCAGCCCTCGGACAGGTCAAGAGACCCAGTACTTC.

This clone was detected only a few times. J is TRBJ1-6 and V is TRBV15; no clear D. CDR1 is LNHNV, CDR2 YYDKDF, per germline (reference sequence). The CDR3 runs 14 residues. V was trimmed by 8 bases and J by 7 bases, leaving 15 bases between them. CDR3 amino acids: CATSKRRGNSPLHF. DNA for the CDR3: TGTGCCACCTCCAAGAGGAGAGGAAATTCACCCCTCCACTTT.

The rearrangement joins TRBV27 to TRBJ2-5; 8 nucleotides align to TRBD2. CDR3 length equals 15 residues. The V gene end was trimmed by 4 bases and the J gene end by 4 bases; junction bases not matched to a gene: 8. Germline V gene sequence: CDR1 MNHEY, CDR2 SMNVEV (reference sequence). This CDR3 is CASSSPPSGGETQYF. The CDR3 bases are TGTGCCAGCAGTTCCCCCCCAAGCGGGGGAGAGACCCAGTACTTC.

The chain is built from TRBV4-1 and TRBJ2-1; no clear D gene. V was trimmed by 1 base and J by 10 bases, leaving 14 bases between them. CDR3 length: 14 amino acids. CDR1 and CDR2 from the germline V gene are MGHRA and YSYEKL. The CDR3 region has the DNA TGCGCCAGCAGCCAAGTAGGAGCCCCTGGCGAGCAGTTCTTC. This sequence encodes CASSQVGAPGEQFF.

This rearrangement joins TRBV7-9 to TRBJ2-1, with TRBD1 matching 9 bases. The CDR3 totals 15 residues. V was clipped by 5 bases and J by 9 bases; unmatched bases: 11. Germline assignment: CDR1 SEHNR and CDR2 FQNEAQ (reference sequence). CDR3 DNA: TGTGCCAGCAGCCTCGACACCGGGACAGGGTCTGAGCAGTTCTTC. The encoded protein is CASSLDTGTGSEQFF.

The chain combines TRBV9 with TRBJ2-3; 10 nucleotides align to TRBD2. The CDR3 is 16 residues long. The germline CDR1 and CDR2 sequences are SGDLS and YYNGEE. V trimming: 0 bases; J trimming: 3 bases; junction bases outside the gene matches: 4. The CDR3 DNA reads TGTGCCAGCAGCGTAGAAGTACTAGCGGGAACAGATACGCAGTATTTT. Translating gives CASSVEVLAGTDTQYF.

The chain combines TRBV9 with TRBJ2-5; a possible D gene is TRBD1 (5 bases). Germline-derived CDR1 and CDR2 are SGDLS and YYNGEE. CDR3 length: 14 residues. The V end was cut by 3 bases, the J end by 2 bases, with 11 bases between. CDR3 amino acids: CASSGQGGQETQYF. CDR3 DNA: TGTGCCAGCAGCGGGCAGGGTGGGCAAGAGACCCAGTACTTC. The variable domain in full, with the rest retrieved from reference TRBV9 and TRBJ2-5, is DSGVTQTPKHLITATGQRVTLRCSPRSGDLSVYWYQQSLDQGLQFLIQYYNGEERAKGNILERFSAQQFPDLHSELNLSSLELGDSALYFCASSGQGGQETQYFGPGTRLLVL.

The rearrangement uses TRBV5-6 and TRBJ1-5; D gene uncertain. V was clipped by 1 base and J by 5 bases, with 4 bases between them. The CDR3 is 12 amino acids. CDR1 is SGHDT and CDR2 is YYEEEE in the germline V gene. CDR3 protein: CASSLTDQPQHF. The CDR3 DNA is TGTGCCAGCAGCTTGACAGATCAGCCCCAGCATTTT.

V and J are TRBV6-6 and TRBJ2-3; perhaps TRBD1 as D (5 bases). The CDR3 has 19 amino acids. The V end was cut by 5 bases, the J end by 1 base, with 25 bases between. The germline gives CDR1 MNHNY, CDR2 SVGAGI (reference sequence). CDR3 loop: CASSPPPGSGIGRTDTQYF. The CDR3 DNA reads TGTGCCAGCAGTCCCCCGCCCGGATCAGGGATCGGCCGCACAGATACGCAGTATTTT.

The gene calls are TRBV7-9 and TRBJ1-6; a weak D match, TRBD1 (6 bases). The V end lost 8 bases, the J end lost 10 bases, and 15 bases lay between the germline ends. This CDR3 has 13 residues. Looked up from germline, CDR1 is SEHNR and CDR2 is FQNEAQ (reference sequence). The CDR3 loop is CASGTGPGSPLHF. DNA of the CDR3: TGTGCCAGCGGCACAGGGCCTGGGTCACCCCTCCACTTT.

V usage is TRBV19 and J usage is TRBJ2-5, with 7 bases fitting TRBD2. The CDR3 loop spans 13 amino acids. Germline V gene lookup returns CDR1 LNHDA and CDR2 SQIVND (reference sequence). The junction had 5 bases not matched to a gene; V was cut back by 3 bases and J by 7 bases. As DNA, the CDR3 is TGTGCCAGTAGTATCTTCGGGGAGGGGACCCAGTACTTC. Amino acids: CASSIFGEGTQYF.

The chain recombines TRBV4-1 with TRBJ1-2; 8 bases align to TRBD1. V was clipped by 5 bases and J by 4 bases; unmatched bases: 9. Germline loops: CDR1 MGHRA, CDR2 YSYEKL. The CDR3 extends over 15 amino acids. CDR3 DNA sequence: TGCGCCAGCAGCTCCTACAGGGGGAGTAGCTATGGCTACACCTTC. Translated, it gives CASSSYRGSSYGYTF.

The chain carries TRBV7-3 and TRBJ2-1; 7 nucleotides align to TRBD2. The CDR3 spans 16 residues. V shed 2 bases, J shed 6 bases, and the junction held 10 bases outside the gene matches. Germline values: CDR1 SGHTA, CDR2 FQGTGA. The CDR3 is CASSLSGTTAPNEQFF. CDR3 DNA: TGTGCCAGCAGCTTATCCGGGACTACCGCTCCCAATGAGCAGTTCTTC. Full variable domain (remainder filled in from reference TRBV7-3 and TRBJ2-1): GAGVSQTPSNKVTEKGKYVELRCDPISGHTALYWYRQSLGQGPEFLIYFQGTGAADDSGLPNDRFFAVRPEGSVSTLKIQRTERGDSAVYLCASSLSGTTAPNEQFFGPGTRLTVL.

This clone was observed a single time. The chain carries TRBV7-9 and TRBJ1-4; a possible D gene is TRBD1 (6 bases). Trimming took off 5 bases at V and 0 bases at J, with 13 bases between the two ends. Germline V gene data show CDR1 as SEHNR and CDR2 as FQNEAQ (reference sequence). This CDR3 region has 16 residues. CDR3 residues: CASSLDAGATNEKLFF. The CDR3 nucleotides read TGTGCCAGCAGCCTCGATGCAGGGGCAACTAATGAAAAACTGTTTTTT.

The rearrangement joins TRBV7-8 to TRBJ2-3; D gene uncertain. From germline, CDR1 is SGHVS and CDR2 FQNEAQ. V lost 4 bases to trimming and J lost 2 bases, with 19 bases between them. The CDR3 consists of 17 residues. In nucleotides, the CDR3 is TGTGCCAGCAGCTCCTCGACTCTACCAGAGGTCACAGATACGCAGTATTTT. It is translated as CASSSSTLPEVTDTQYF.

This rearrangement joins TRBV24-1 to TRBJ2-2, with 10 bases fitting TRBD1. The CDR3 runs 15 residues. Germline CDR1 reads KGHDR; CDR2 reads SFDVKD. The V segment lost 3 bases and the J segment 5 bases; nucleotides outside the gene matches: 2. The CDR3 loop reads CATSDRQGATGELFF. The CDR3 nucleotides read TGTGCCACCAGTGATAGACAGGGGGCGACCGGGGAGCTGTTTTTT.

This sequence joins TRBV18 and TRBJ1-1, with 7 bases that match TRBD1. V gave up 4 bases and J gave up 2 bases; unmatched junction bases: 7. Germline CDR1 and CDR2: KGHSH and LQKENI. This CDR3 spans 15 amino acids. CDR3 residues: CASSQGAAANTEAFF. In DNA, the CDR3 is TGTGCCAGCTCACAGGGGGCTGCTGCCAACACTGAAGCTTTCTTT.

This clone was observed a handful of times. V gene TRBV23-1 combines with J gene TRBJ2-2; 8 bases match TRBD2. Being an ORF, TRBV23-1 has a function that is uncertain. J gave up 4 bases and V 0 bases, and 4 bases lay outside the gene matches. The CDR3 runs 16 residues. The CDR3 sequence: CASSQSSGRATGELFF. The DNA for the CDR3 is TGCGCCAGCAGTCAATCCAGCGGGAGAGCCACCGGGGAGCTGTTTTTT.

The chain employs TRBV2 and TRBJ2-3; possible D gene TRBD2, 6 bases. V lost 7 bases, J lost 6 bases, and 20 bases lay in between. Per germline, CDR1 SNHLY and CDR2 FYNNEI. The CDR3 has 15 residues. In DNA, the CDR3 is TGTGCCAGCATCCAGAGCGGGCCGGATGTGGATACGCAGTATTTT. It translates to CASIQSGPDVDTQYF.

The chain joins TRBV6-6 to TRBJ1-4; D not resolved. V was trimmed by 7 bases and J by 4 bases, leaving 13 bases between them. Germline loops: CDR1 MNHNY, CDR2 SVGAGI (reference sequence). The CDR3 is 14 amino acids. CDR3 DNA sequence: TGTGCCAGCAATTCGGGAGGATTTAATGAAAAACTGTTTTTT. This gives the protein CASNSGGFNEKLFF.

The genes are TRBV24-1 and TRBJ2-3; TRBD2 agrees at 9 bases. This CDR3 has 14 amino acids. V shed 7 bases and J 4 bases; nucleotides not matched to a gene: 5. Germline V gene data show CDR1 as KGHDR and CDR2 as SFDVKD. Here the CDR3 DNA reads TGTGCCACCAGCTTTAGCGGGGGTTCAGATACGCAGTATTTT. It specifies CATSFSGGSDTQYF.